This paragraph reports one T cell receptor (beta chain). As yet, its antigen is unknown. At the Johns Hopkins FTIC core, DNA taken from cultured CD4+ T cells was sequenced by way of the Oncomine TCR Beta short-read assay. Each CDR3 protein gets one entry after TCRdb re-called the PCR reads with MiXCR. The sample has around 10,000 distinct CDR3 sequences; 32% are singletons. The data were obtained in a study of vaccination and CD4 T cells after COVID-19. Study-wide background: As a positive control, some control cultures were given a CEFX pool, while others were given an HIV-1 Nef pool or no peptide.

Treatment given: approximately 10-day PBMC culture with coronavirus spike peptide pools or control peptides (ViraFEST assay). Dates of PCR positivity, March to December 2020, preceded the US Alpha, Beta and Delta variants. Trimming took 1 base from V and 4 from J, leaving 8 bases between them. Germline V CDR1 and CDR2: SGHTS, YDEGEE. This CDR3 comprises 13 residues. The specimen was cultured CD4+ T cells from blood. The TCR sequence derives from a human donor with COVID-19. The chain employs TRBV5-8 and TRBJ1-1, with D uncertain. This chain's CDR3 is CASSLRRSTEAFF. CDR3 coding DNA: TGTGCCAGCAGCTTGCGTCGCAGCACTGAAGCTTTCTTT.